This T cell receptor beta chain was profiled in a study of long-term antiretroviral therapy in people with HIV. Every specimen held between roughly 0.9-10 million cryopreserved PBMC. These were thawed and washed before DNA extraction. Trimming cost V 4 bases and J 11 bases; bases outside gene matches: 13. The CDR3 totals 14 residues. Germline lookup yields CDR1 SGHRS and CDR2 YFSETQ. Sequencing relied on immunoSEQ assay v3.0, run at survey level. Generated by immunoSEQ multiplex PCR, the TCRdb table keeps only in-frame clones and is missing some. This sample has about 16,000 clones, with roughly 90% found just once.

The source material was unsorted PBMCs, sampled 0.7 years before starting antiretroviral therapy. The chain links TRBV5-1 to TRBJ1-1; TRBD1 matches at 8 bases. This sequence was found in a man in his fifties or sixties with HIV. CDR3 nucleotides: TGCGCCAGCAGCCTACAGGGGGACATAGGTAGGGCTTTCTTT. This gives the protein CASSLQGDIGRAFF.